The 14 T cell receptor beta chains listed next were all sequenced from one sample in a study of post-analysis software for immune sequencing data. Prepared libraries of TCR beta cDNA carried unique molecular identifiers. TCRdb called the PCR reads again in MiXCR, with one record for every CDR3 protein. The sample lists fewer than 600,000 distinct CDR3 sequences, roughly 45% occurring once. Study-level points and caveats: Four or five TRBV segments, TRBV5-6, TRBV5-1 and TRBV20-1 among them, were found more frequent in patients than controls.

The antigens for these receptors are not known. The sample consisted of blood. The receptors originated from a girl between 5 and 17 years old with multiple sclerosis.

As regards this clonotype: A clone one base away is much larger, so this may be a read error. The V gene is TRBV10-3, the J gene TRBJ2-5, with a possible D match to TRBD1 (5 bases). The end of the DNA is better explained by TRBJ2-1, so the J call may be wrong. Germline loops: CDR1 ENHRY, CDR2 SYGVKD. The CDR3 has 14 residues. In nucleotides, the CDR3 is TGTGCCATCAGCGTCCGCGACAGCCAAGAGACCCAGTTCTTC. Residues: CAISVRDSQETQFF.

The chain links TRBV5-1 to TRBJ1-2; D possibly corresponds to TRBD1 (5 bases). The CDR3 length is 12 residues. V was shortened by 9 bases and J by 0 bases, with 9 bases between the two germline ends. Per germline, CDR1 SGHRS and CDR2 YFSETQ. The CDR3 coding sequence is TGCGCCACCGAGACAGCTAACTATGGCTACACCTTC. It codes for CATETANYGYTF.

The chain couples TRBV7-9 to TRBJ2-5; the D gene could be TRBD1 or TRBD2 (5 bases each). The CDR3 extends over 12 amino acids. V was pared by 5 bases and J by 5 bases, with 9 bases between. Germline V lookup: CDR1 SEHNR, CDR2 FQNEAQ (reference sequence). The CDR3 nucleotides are TGTGCCAGCAGCCGACAGCGGGAGACCCAGTACTTC. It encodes CASSRQRETQYF. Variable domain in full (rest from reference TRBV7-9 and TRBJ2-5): DTGVSQNPRHKITKRGQNVTFRCDPISEHNRLYWYRQTLGQGPEFLTYFQNEAQLEKSRLLSDRFSAERPKGSFSTLEIQRTEQGDSAMYLCASSRQRETQYFGPGTRLLVL.

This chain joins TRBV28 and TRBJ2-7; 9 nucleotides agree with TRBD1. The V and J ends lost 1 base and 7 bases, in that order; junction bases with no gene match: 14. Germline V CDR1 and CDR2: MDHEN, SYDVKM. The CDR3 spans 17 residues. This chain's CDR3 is CASSLSTRPGTGREQYF. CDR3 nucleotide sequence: TGTGCCAGCAGTTTATCTACACGTCCCGGGACAGGGAGGGAGCAGTACTTC.

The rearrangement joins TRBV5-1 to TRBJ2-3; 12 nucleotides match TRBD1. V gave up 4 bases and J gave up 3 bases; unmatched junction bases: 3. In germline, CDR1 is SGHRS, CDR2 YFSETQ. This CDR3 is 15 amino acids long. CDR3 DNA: TGCGCCAGCAGCGGGGGACAGGGGGCTACAGATACGCAGTATTTT. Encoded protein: CASSGGQGATDTQYF. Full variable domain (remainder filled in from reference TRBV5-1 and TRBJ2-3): KAGVTQTPRYLIKTRGQQVTLSCSPISGHRSVSWYQQTPGQGLQFLFEYFSETQRNKGNFPGRFSGRQFSNSRSEMNVSTLELGDSALYLCASSGGQGATDTQYFGPGTRLTVL.

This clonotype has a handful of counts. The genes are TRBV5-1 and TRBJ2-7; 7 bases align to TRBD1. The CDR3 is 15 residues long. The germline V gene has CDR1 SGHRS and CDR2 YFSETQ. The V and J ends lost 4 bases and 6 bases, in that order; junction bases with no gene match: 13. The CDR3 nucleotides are TGCGCCAGCAGCCTATCCCCAGACAGGGCGGCCGAGCAGTACTTC. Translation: CASSLSPDRAAEQYF.

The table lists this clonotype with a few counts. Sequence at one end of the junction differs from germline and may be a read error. The CDR3 DNA follows: TGTGCTAGCAGCTCGGGACTCGAAGAGACCCAGTACTTC. Protein product: CASSSGLEETQYF. The chain couples TRBV7-7 to TRBJ2-5; D perhaps matches TRBD2 (6 bases). Germline CDR1 SSHAT, CDR2 FNYEAQ (reference sequence). The CDR3 covers 13 residues.

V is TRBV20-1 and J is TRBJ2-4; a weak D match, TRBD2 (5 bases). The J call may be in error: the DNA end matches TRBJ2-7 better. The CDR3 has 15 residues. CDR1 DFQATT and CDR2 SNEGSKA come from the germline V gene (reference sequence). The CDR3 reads CSARPPAGFIYEQYF. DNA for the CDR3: TGCAGTGCTCGCCCCCCTGCGGGCTTTATCTACGAGCAGTACTTC.

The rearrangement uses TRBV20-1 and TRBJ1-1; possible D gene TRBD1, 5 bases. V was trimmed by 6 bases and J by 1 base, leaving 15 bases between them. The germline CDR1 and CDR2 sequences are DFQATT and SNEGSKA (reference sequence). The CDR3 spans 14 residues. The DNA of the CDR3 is TGCAGTGCCCCAGGAAGGACAAGGAACACTGAAGCTTTCTTT. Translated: CSAPGRTRNTEAFF.

DNA of the CDR3: TGCGCCAGCAGCCAAGATAAAAACAATGAGCAGTTCTTC. Protein product: CASSQDKNNEQFF. The chain has TRBV4-1 and TRBJ2-1; no definite D call. Germline CDR1 and CDR2: MGHRA and YSYEKL. V lost 0 bases to trimming and J lost 5 bases, with 5 bases between them. This CDR3 contains 13 residues.

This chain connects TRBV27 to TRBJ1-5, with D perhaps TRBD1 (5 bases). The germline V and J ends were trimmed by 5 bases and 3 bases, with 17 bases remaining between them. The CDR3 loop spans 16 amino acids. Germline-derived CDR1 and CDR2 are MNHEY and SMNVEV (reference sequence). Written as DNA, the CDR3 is TGTGCCAGCAGTCCGGGACTGGGCAGCTACAATCAGCCCCAGCATTTT. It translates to CASSPGLGSYNQPQHF.

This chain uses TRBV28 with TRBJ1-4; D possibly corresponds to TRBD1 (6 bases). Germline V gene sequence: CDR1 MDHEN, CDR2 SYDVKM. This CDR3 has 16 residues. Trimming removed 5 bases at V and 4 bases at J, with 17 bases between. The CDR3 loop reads CASSPIWTENNEKLFF. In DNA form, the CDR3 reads TGTGCCAGCAGTCCCATATGGACAGAGAATAATGAAAAACTGTTTTTT.

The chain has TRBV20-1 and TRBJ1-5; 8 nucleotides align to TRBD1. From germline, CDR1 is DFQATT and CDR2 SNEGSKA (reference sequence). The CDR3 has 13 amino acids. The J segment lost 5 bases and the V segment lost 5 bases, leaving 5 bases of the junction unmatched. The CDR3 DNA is TGCAGTGCTTCCGGACAGGGCCATCAGCCCCAGCATTTT. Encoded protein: CSASGQGHQPQHF.

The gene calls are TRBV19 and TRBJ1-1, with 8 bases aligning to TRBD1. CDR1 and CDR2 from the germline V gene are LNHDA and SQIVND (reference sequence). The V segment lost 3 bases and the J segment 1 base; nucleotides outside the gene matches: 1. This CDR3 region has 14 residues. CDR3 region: CASSIGQGNTEAFF. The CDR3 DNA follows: TGTGCCAGTAGTATCGGACAGGGGAACACTGAAGCTTTCTTT.